This TCR beta chain derives from a study of human T cells and chemical hapten exposure. Trimming removed 5 bases from V and 4 bases from J; junction bases left unmatched: 7. Germline lookup yields CDR1 SEHNR and CDR2 FQNEAQ (reference sequence). The CDR3 runs to 14 residues. For the library, individual cDNA molecules each received unique molecular identifiers. TCRdb processed the RACE reads anew with MiXCR; each CDR3 protein has one entry. The top ten clones hold under 10% of a sample with 25,000 to 35,000 distinct CDR3 sequences, 7.4% of them seen once. By sample share, this clonotype is medium-sized. Time point specified: healthy volunteer bleed at 2 weeks. Researchers extracted total RNA from unfractionated whole blood.

The chain carries TRBV7-9 and TRBJ2-7; 8 bases fit TRBD1. Sequences were obtained from whole blood. This TCR was recovered from a human donor in good health. Some clones in this sample may be carry-over from other donors' samples. The CDR3 bases are TGTGCCAGCAGCGCTGACAGGGGATGGTACGAGCAGTACTTC. Translating it yields CASSADRGWYEQYF. Combining the CDR3 with reference TRBV7-9 and TRBJ2-7 gives the whole variable domain DTGVSQNPRHKITKRGQNVTFRCDPISEHNRLYWYRQTLGQGPEFLTYFQNEAQLEKSRLLSDRFSAERPKGSFSTLEIQRTEQGDSAMYLCASSADRGWYEQYFGPGTRLTVT.